This T cell receptor (beta chain) stems from a study of beta chain features in type 1 diabetes. Study-wide findings and caveats: Type 1 diabetes patients had TCRB CDR3s that were shorter (moderately but significantly so) in all four CD4+ subsets.

Worth noting for this clone: What it binds is unknown.

Germline V gene lookup returns CDR1 SQVTM and CDR2 ANQGSEA. V was pared by 3 bases and J by 0 bases, with 9 bases between. The CDR3 contains 13 residues. Expressed TCRB transcripts were sequenced, since all the RNA that had been isolated was reverse transcribed. Profiling relied on immunoSEQ multiplex PCR, and the TCRdb table lists in-frame clones only, not all of them. Found here are 230,000 or so clones, 15% to 20% of them singletons; the top ten hold 0.065% to 0.095%. This sequence joins TRBV29-1 and TRBJ2-7; D possibly corresponds to TRBD2 (6 bases). Sequencing input: naive CD4+ T cells from blood. The TCR was taken from a man aged 30 to 45 with type 1 diabetes. CDR3 sequence: CSVDGGTSYEQYF. In nucleotides, the CDR3 is TGCAGCGTTGATGGGGGGACCTCCTACGAGCAGTACTTC.